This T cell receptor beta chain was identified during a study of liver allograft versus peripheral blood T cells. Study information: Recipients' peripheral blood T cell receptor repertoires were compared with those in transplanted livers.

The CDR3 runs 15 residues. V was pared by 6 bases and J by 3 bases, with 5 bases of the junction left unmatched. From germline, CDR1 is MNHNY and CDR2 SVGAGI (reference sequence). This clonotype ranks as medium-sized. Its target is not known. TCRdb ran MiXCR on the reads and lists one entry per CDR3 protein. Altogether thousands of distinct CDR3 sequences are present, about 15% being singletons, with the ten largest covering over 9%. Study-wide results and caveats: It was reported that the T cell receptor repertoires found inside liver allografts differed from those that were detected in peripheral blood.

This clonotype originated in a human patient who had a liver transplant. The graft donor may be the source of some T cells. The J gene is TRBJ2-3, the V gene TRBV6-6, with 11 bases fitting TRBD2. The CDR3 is CASSQLAGVTDTQYF. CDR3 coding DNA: TGTGCCAGCAGCCAACTAGCGGGGGTTACAGATACGCAGTATTTT.